This T cell receptor (beta chain) is from a study of blood T cell repertoires in COVID-19. Study-level information: There were acute and convalescent COVID-19 samples, and they came from the United States, Italy and Spain. Sample material is recorded as cDNA or gDNA derived from T cells, B-cell-depleted T cells, or PBMCs.

Authors' methods: Nucleated cell number was recorded as an estimate derived from reference gene primer amplification. Generated by immunoSEQ multiplex PCR, the TCRdb table keeps only in-frame clones and is missing some. The V and J calls and clone size were taken over from that table, and D and trimming were inferred from the DNA. This sample has approximately 260,000 clones, with approximately 90% found just once. The germline gives CDR1 WNHNN, CDR2 SYGVQD (reference sequence). V was trimmed by 3 bases and J by 2 bases, leaving 14 bases between them. The CDR3 sequence is 16 residues long. Participant ages covered roughly 18 to 89 years across 24 US areas.

The sequenced sample consisted of PBMCs or T cells enriched from blood (not recorded which). This TCR derives from a woman between 18 and 29 years old who had recovered from COVID-19. V is TRBV10-1 and J is TRBJ2-1; possibly TRBD2 for D (5 bases). The CDR3 sequence: CASSEGGRGTYNEQFF. The CDR3 bases are TGCGCCAGCAGTGAAGGTGGGAGAGGGACCTACAATGAGCAGTTCTTC.